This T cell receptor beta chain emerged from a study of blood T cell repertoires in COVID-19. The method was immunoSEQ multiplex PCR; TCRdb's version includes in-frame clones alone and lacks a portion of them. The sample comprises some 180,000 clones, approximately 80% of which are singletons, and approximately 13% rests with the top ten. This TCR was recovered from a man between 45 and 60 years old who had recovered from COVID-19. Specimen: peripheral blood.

Written as DNA, the CDR3 is TGTGCCAGCAGCGTAGGGCTAGTAGTTAGCGGGAAGAGTACCGGGGAGCTGTTTTTT. This sequence encodes CASSVGLVVSGKSTGELFF. This sequence joins TRBV9 and TRBJ2-2, with 8 bases that match TRBD2. V trimming: 0 bases; J trimming: 5 bases; junction bases outside the gene matches: 15. Germline V CDR1 and CDR2: SGDLS, YYNGEE. The CDR3 contains 19 residues. The variable domain in full, with the rest retrieved from reference TRBV9 and TRBJ2-2, is DSGVTQTPKHLITATGQRVTLRCSPRSGDLSVYWYQQSLDQGLQFLIQYYNGEERAKGNILERFSAQQFPDLHSELNLSSLELGDSALYFCASSVGLVVSGKSTGELFFGEGSRLTVL.